Sequencing of this T cell receptor beta chain was carried out in a study of blood T cell repertoires in COVID-19. The repertoire was sequenced with immunoSEQ multiplex PCR; TCRdb's copy has only in-frame clones and lacks some. Of roughly 240,000 clones in the sample, around 84% were seen once. V shed 0 bases, J shed 0 bases, and the junction held 3 bases outside the gene matches. From germline, CDR1 is SGHDT and CDR2 YYEEEE. This CDR3 spans 16 amino acids. This receptor was taken from a man aged 35-49 years who had recovered from COVID-19. This chain uses TRBV5-6 with TRBJ2-1, with 7 bases matching TRBD2. Material: peripheral blood. CDR3 loop: CASSLEAGSSYNEQFF. CDR3 DNA sequence: TGTGCCAGCAGCTTGGAAGCGGGGAGCTCCTACAATGAGCAGTTCTTC.